The 26 T cell receptor beta chains listed next were all sequenced from one sample in a study of blood T cell repertoires in COVID-19. This table comes from immunoSEQ multiplex PCR, and its TCRdb copy is limited to in-frame clones, with some not included. Of over 80,000 clones in the sample, around 87% were seen once. The source material was peripheral blood. Receptors were obtained from a human donor in a cohort sampled during active COVID-19.

The V call is TRBV7-2, the J call TRBJ2-6; tentatively, D is TRBD2 (5 bases). The CDR3 is 14 amino acids. Germline CDR1 SGHTA, CDR2 FQGNSA. Trimming stripped 5 bases from V and 0 bases from J, with 5 bases between. CDR3 sequence reads: CASSRDSGANVLTF. In DNA form, the CDR3 reads TGTGCCAGCAGCCGGGACTCTGGGGCCAACGTCCTGACTTTC.

The chain uses TRBV4-1 and TRBJ1-2; TRBD1 aligns across 8 bases. V trimming: 4 bases; J trimming: 5 bases; junction bases outside the gene matches: 21. Germline V CDR1 and CDR2: MGHRA, YSYEKL. CDR3 size: 19 residues. DNA of the CDR3: TGCGCCAGCAGCCTAACGTCCTCCGGACAGGGAGGGGACCCGTATGGCTACACCTTC. It is translated as CASSLTSSGQGGDPYGYTF.

The rearrangement links TRBV15 to TRBJ1-4, with 8 bases identical to TRBD1. The V gene's germline CDR1 is LNHNV and CDR2 YYDKDF (reference sequence). V trimming: 0 bases; J trimming: 6 bases; junction bases outside the gene matches: 3. There are 15 residues in the CDR3. In DNA, the CDR3 is TGTGCCACCAGCAGAGATTCAGGGGGCGATGAAAAACTGTTTTTT. It encodes CATSRDSGGDEKLFF.

This chain links TRBV6-5 with TRBJ2-3; 10 bases are shared with TRBD2. The CDR3 is 16 residues long. V lost 4 bases to trimming and J lost 6 bases; unmatched junction nucleotides: 10. CDR1 MNHEY and CDR2 SVGAGI come from the germline V gene. CDR3 in DNA: TGTGCCAGCAGTTCAGTCATTTCTAGCGGGAGTGATACGCAGTATTTT. Translation gives CASSSVISSGSDTQYF.

This clone has a single count. The CDR3 nucleotides read TGTGCCAGTAGTTCCGGGACAGGGGGCGTCCAGACCCAGTACTTC. Encoded protein: CASSSGTGGVQTQYF. The chain uses TRBV19 and TRBJ2-5; 12 positions match TRBD1. CDR1 is LNHDA and CDR2 is SQIVND in the germline V gene (reference sequence). V trimming: 5 bases; J trimming: 6 bases; junction bases outside the gene matches: 7. The CDR3 has 15 residues.

The rearrangement joins TRBV2 to TRBJ2-5; possibly TRBD1 for D (6 bases). The CDR3 runs to 13 residues. Deletions cut 9 bases from V and 5 bases from J, with 16 bases between. The germline gives CDR1 SNHLY, CDR2 FYNNEI. The CDR3 DNA follows: TGTGCCAGTAAGACAGGTGGAGGTGAGACCCAGTACTTC. Protein sequence: CASKTGGGETQYF.

The genes are TRBV7-6 and TRBJ2-3, with 11 nucleotides matching TRBD2. The CDR3 extends over 17 amino acids. V lost 3 bases, J lost 5 bases, and 10 bases stayed unmatched. Germline lookup yields CDR1 SGHVS and CDR2 FNYEAQ. In nucleotides, the CDR3 is TGTGCCAGCAGCTTTCTGGGACTAGCGGAGTGGGGAGATACGCAGTATTTT. It encodes CASSFLGLAEWGDTQYF.

The chain couples TRBV3-1 (or the pseudogene TRBV3-2) to TRBJ1-1; D might be TRBD1 (5 bases). Germline V gene sequence: CDR1 LGHDT, CDR2 YNNKEL (reference sequence). CDR3 size: 11 residues. The V end lost 1 base, the J end lost 11 bases, and 8 bases lay between the germline ends. Written as DNA, the CDR3 is TGTGCCAGCAGCCAAGCTGCAGGGGCTTTCTTT. It translates to CASSQAAGAFF.

The table lists this clone with a count of one. The genes are TRBV11-3 and TRBJ2-5, with D maybe TRBD2 (7 bases). The germline V gene encodes CDR1 SGHNT and CDR2 YENEEA. The CDR3 runs to 14 residues. Trimming shortened V by 5 bases and J by 3 bases, and 13 bases separated the two germline ends. The CDR3 region is CASSRRGGKETQYF. CDR3 DNA sequence: TGTGCCAGCAGCCGAAGGGGGGGGAAAGAGACCCAGTACTTC.

Points on this clone: At one of its ends the junction is not consistent with the germline gene, which may arise from a read error. The chain employs TRBV5-6 and TRBJ1-2; TRBD1 aligns across 9 bases. This CDR3 is built from 12 residues. Germline CDR1 and CDR2: SGHDT and YYEEEE. CDR3: CASSLTTGGPIF. The CDR3 DNA follows: TGTGCCAGCAGCTTGACAACAGGGGGCCCCATCTTC.

The chain joins TRBV19 to TRBJ2-7, with a possible D match to TRBD1 (5 bases). Germline CDR1 is LNHDA and CDR2 is SQIVND (reference sequence). The CDR3 runs to 11 residues. V was shortened by 10 bases and J by 3 bases, with 10 bases between the two germline ends. Here the CDR3 DNA reads TGTGCCACCATGGACAACTACGAGCAGTACTTC. Encoded protein: CATMDNYEQYF.

The chain is built from TRBV7-9 and TRBJ1-1; weak D call: TRBD1 (5 bases). Trimming stripped 7 bases from V and 4 bases from J, with 10 bases between. From germline, CDR1 is SEHNR and CDR2 FQNEAQ (reference sequence). This CDR3 is built from 12 residues. CDR3 nucleotides: TGTGCCAGCAAGCAGGGAAGCACTGAAGCTTTCTTT. This encodes CASKQGSTEAFF.

The chain uses TRBV2 and TRBJ1-1, with a tentative D call TRBD1 (5 bases). Germline V gene lookup returns CDR1 SNHLY and CDR2 FYNNEI. V was trimmed by 4 bases and J by 5 bases, leaving 11 bases between them. The CDR3 runs to 13 residues. The CDR3 is CASSGREGTEAFF. For the CDR3, the DNA is TGTGCCAGCAGTGGCAGGGAGGGGACTGAAGCTTTCTTT.

The chain has TRBV5-4 and TRBJ2-3, with D hard to call. The CDR3 has 15 residues. The V gene's germline CDR1 is SGHNT and CDR2 YYREEE (reference sequence). V lost 1 base and J 7 bases, leaving 16 bases between the germline ends. The CDR3 loop is CASSLSPTSENTQYF. The CDR3 DNA is TGTGCCAGCAGCTTGAGTCCCACCTCCGAGAATACGCAGTATTTT.

J is TRBJ1-2 and V is TRBV19; 8 bases line up with TRBD1. The CDR3 is 13 residues long. CDR1 is LNHDA and CDR2 is SQIVND in the germline V gene (reference sequence). Germline trimming cut 7 bases from V and 3 bases from J; bases unmatched to any gene: 4. The CDR3 DNA reads TGTGCCAGTACCGTGGACAGGGACTATGGCTACACCTTC. It yields the protein CASTVDRDYGYTF.

This clone was counted between two and nine times. J is TRBJ1-2 and V is TRBV5-6, with 7 bases identical to TRBD1. Germline V gene lookup returns CDR1 SGHDT and CDR2 YYEEEE. V lost 4 bases to trimming and J lost 4 bases; unmatched junction nucleotides: 7. This CDR3 region has 14 residues. CDR3 coding DNA: TGTGCCAGCAGCCCCACCGGGACAGTCTATGGCTACACCTTC. As protein: CASSPTGTVYGYTF.

This chain links TRBV27 with TRBJ2-7; 7 bases agree with TRBD1. This CDR3 has 13 amino acids. With V trimmed by 5 bases and J by 3 bases, 4 bases remained unmatched. CDR1 is MNHEY, CDR2 SMNVEV, per germline (reference sequence). The CDR3 spells CASSLRTGYEQYF. Here the CDR3 DNA reads TGTGCCAGCAGTCTCCGGACAGGCTACGAGCAGTACTTC.

This sequence joins TRBV12-3 or TRBV12-4 and TRBJ2-7; TRBD2 matches 8 bases. The CDR3 extends over 13 amino acids. The junction had 6 bases not matched to a gene; V was cut back by 6 bases and J by 5 bases. The CDR3 sequence: CASSQPGGHEQYF. The CDR3 coding sequence is TGTGCCAGCAGCCAACCGGGGGGGCACGAGCAGTACTTC.

This chain connects TRBV4-1 to TRBJ2-1; 7 bases are a match to TRBD2. Germline loops: CDR1 MGHRA, CDR2 YSYEKL. The V and J ends lost 0 bases and 3 bases, in that order; junction bases with no gene match: 8. The CDR3 extends over 17 amino acids. This CDR3 reads CASSQDFVGGIYNEQFF. The CDR3 region has the DNA TGCGCCAGCAGCCAAGATTTCGTGGGAGGGATCTACAATGAGCAGTTCTTC.

The V gene is TRBV15, the J gene TRBJ1-2; the D gene is possibly TRBD1 (5 bases). The CDR3 sequence is 16 residues long. Germline loops: CDR1 LNHNV, CDR2 YYDKDF (reference sequence). Trimming took off 0 bases at V and 5 bases at J, with 16 bases between the two ends. CDR3 bases: TGTGCCACCAGCAGAGATGGGGCCACGCTTGTTTATGGCTACACCTTC. It is translated as CATSRDGATLVYGYTF.

This clone was detected a few times. The rearrangement uses TRBV7-9 and TRBJ1-4; no definite D call. CDR1 is SEHNR, CDR2 FQNEAQ, per germline (reference sequence). Deletions cut 2 bases from V and 3 bases from J, with 7 bases between. The CDR3 length is 14 residues. CDR3 sequence: CASSLSSANEKLFF. DNA of the CDR3: TGTGCCAGCAGCTTAAGCAGCGCTAATGAAAAACTGTTTTTT. The full variable domain, in which reference TRBV7-9 and TRBJ1-4 provide the parts outside the CDR3, is DTGVSQNPRHKITKRGQNVTFRCDPISEHNRLYWYRQTLGQGPEFLTYFQNEAQLEKSRLLSDRFSAERPKGSFSTLEIQRTEQGDSAMYLCASSLSSANEKLFFGSGTQLSVL.

The rearrangement uses TRBV28 and TRBJ1-3; possibly TRBD1 for D (6 bases). The CDR3 totals 16 residues. The germline V and J ends were trimmed by 1 base and 1 base, with 11 bases remaining between them. Germline lookup yields CDR1 MDHEN and CDR2 SYDVKM. DNA for the CDR3: TGTGCCAGCAGTTTATATGGGGGCTGGTCTGGAAACACCATATATTTT. Encoded protein: CASSLYGGWSGNTIYF.

The chain joins TRBV9 to TRBJ2-1, with D possibly TRBD2 on 5 matching bases. Germline values: CDR1 SGDLS, CDR2 YYNGEE. The CDR3 runs 17 residues. Trimming took off 3 bases at V and 0 bases at J, with 16 bases between the two ends. This CDR3 is CASSARRSGGSYNEQFF. CDR3 nucleotide sequence: TGTGCCAGCAGCGCTCGACGGAGCGGAGGCTCCTACAATGAGCAGTTCTTC.

The chain employs TRBV19 and TRBJ1-1, with D perhaps matching TRBD1 (5 bases). Trimming cost V 2 bases and J 5 bases, with 12 bases left between them. This CDR3 is built from 14 residues. The germline V gene has CDR1 LNHDA and CDR2 SQIVND (reference sequence). This chain's CDR3 is CASSITGSRTEAFF. The CDR3 bases are TGTGCCAGTAGTATAACAGGCTCTAGGACTGAAGCTTTCTTT.

The chain uses TRBV7-5 and TRBJ2-7; the table's D call of TRBD2 was not tested on the DNA. TRBV7-5 is a pseudogene locus. This CDR3 is 12 amino acids long. The CDR3 DNA reads TGTGTCAGAAGGAGGGTCCGCGACGAGCAGTACTTC. Its translation is CVRRRVRDEQYF.

The chain joins TRBV2 to TRBJ2-3; possibly TRBD2 for D (5 bases). The CDR3 covers 13 residues. Trimming removed 6 bases at V and 4 bases at J, with 11 bases between. Germline-derived CDR1 and CDR2 are SNHLY and FYNNEI. The CDR3: CASRDSLADTQYF. As DNA, the CDR3 is TGTGCCAGCAGGGACTCTCTTGCAGATACGCAGTATTTT.